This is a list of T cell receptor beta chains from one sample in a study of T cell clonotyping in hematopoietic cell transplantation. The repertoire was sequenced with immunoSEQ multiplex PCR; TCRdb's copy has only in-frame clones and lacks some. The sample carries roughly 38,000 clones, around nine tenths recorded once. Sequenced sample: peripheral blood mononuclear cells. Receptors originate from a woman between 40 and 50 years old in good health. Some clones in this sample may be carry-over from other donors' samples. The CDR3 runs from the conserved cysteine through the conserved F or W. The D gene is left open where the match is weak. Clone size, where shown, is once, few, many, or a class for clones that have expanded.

CASSLHRDLWDEQFF	TGTGCCAGCAGCCTGCACCGGGATCTGTGGGATGAGCAGTTCTTC	NA	NA	TRBV7-9	TRBJ2-1
CASSLRGTSGSTDTQYF	TGTGCCAGCAGCCTAAGGGGGACTAGCGGGAGTACAGATACGCAGTATTTT	TRBD2	NA	TRBV7-2	TRBJ2-3
CSVRTGTNEKLFF	TGCAGCGTTCGGACAGGAACTAATGAAAAACTGTTTTTT	TRBD1	NA	TRBV29-1	TRBJ1-4
CASSLNQGDGEQYF	TGTGCCAGCAGCTTAAACCAGGGGGACGGTGAGCAGTACTTC	TRBD1	NA	TRBV11-1	TRBJ2-7
CASNGGNQPQHF	TGTGCCAGCAATGGGGGAAACCAGCCCCAGCATTTT	NA	NA	TRBV28	TRBJ1-5
CASSIRTGGIPREVDEQYF	TGTGCCAGTAGTATAAGGACGGGTGGTATTCCGCGGGAGGTCGACGAGCAGTACTTC	TRBD2	NA	TRBV19	TRBJ2-7
CASSETHAYGYTF	TGTGCCAGCAGCGAAACGCATGCCTATGGCTACACCTTC	NA	NA	TRBV6-1	TRBJ1-2
CASSLGGPDTQYF	TGTGCCAGCAGTTTAGGTGGGCCCGATACGCAGTATTTT	NA	NA	TRBV27	TRBJ2-3
CAFYRLSSYNEQFF	TGTGCCTTCTACCGACTTAGCTCCTACAATGAGCAGTTCTTC	NA	NA	TRBV30	TRBJ2-1
CATSRGGQGNQPQHF	TGTGCCACCAGCAGAGGCGGACAGGGGAATCAGCCCCAGCATTTT	TRBD1	once	TRBV15	TRBJ1-5
CASSQDRQGQQYF	TGTGCCAGCAGCCAAGACAGGCAGGGCCAGCAGTACTTC	NA	NA	TRBV14	TRBJ2-7
CSAGRYGYTF	TGCAGTGCGGGGCGTTATGGCTACACCTTC	NA	NA	TRBV20-1	TRBJ1-2
CAISGYGLNTEAFF	TGTGCCATCAGTGGATACGGTTTGAACACTGAAGCTTTCTTT	NA	NA	TRBV10-3	TRBJ1-1
CASLQGSYGYTF	TGTGCCAGCCTACAGGGTTCCTATGGCTACACCTTC	NA	NA	TRBV28	TRBJ1-2
CASSLTGALGNQPQHF	TGCGCCAGCAGCCTAACAGGGGCCCTTGGCAATCAGCCCCAGCATTTT	TRBD1	few	TRBV5-1	TRBJ1-5
CASKLSGRSNQPQHF	TGTGCCAGCAAATTGTCGGGCAGGAGCAATCAGCCCCAGCATTTT	NA	NA	TRBV28	TRBJ1-5
CASIARGPLSSYEQYF	TGTGCCAGCATAGCCCGAGGGCCCCTTAGCTCCTACGAGCAGTACTTC	NA	few	TRBV6-6	TRBJ2-7
CASRPTGTVAQPQHF	TGTGCCAGCAGGCCAACCGGGACAGTGGCTCAGCCCCAGCATTTT	TRBD1	NA	TRBV6-5	TRBJ1-5
CATSRDSGQIYGYTF	TGTGCCACCAGCAGAGATTCAGGACAGATTTATGGCTACACCTTC	NA	NA	TRBV15	TRBJ1-2
CASSGGRGLYNEQFF	TGTGCCAGCAGCGGGGGGAGGGGACTTTACAATGAGCAGTTCTTC	TRBD2	NA	TRBV28	TRBJ2-1
CASSQVSPGANVLTF	TGTGCCAGCAGCCAAGTAAGCCCTGGGGCCAACGTCCTGACTTTC	NA	NA	TRBV4-2	TRBJ2-6
CASSLNGGRQETQYF	TGTGCCAGCAGCTTAAATGGCGGCAGGCAAGAGACCCAGTACTTC	NA	NA	TRBV7-3	TRBJ2-5
CSARAAEAYEQYF	TGCAGCGCCCGGGCCGCCGAAGCCTACGAGCAGTACTTC	NA	NA	TRBV29-1	TRBJ2-7
CASSRTTGGTGELFF	TGTGCCAGCAGCCGTACCACCGGGGGGACCGGGGAGCTGTTTTTT	TRBD2	NA	TRBV11-2	TRBJ2-2
CASRFLTGGSGNTIYF	TGTGCCAGTAGATTCCTCACAGGGGGCTCTGGAAACACCATATATTTT	TRBD1	NA	TRBV19	TRBJ1-3
CASSLADGTDTQYF	TGCGCCAGCAGCTTGGCGGACGGCACAGATACGCAGTATTTT	NA	NA	TRBV5-1	TRBJ2-3
CASSLATSGFGANVLTF	TGTGCCAGCAGCTTAGCTACTTCAGGTTTTGGGGCCAACGTCCTGACTTTC	NA	NA	TRBV7-9	TRBJ2-6
CASSEINWGTSGSDEQFF	TGTGCCAGCAGTGAAATAAACTGGGGGACTAGCGGGAGCGATGAGCAGTTCTTC	TRBD2	NA	TRBV2	TRBJ2-1
CASSPPGGTQYF	TGTGCCAGCAGCCCCCCAGGCGGTACGCAGTATTTT	NA	NA	TRBV11-2	TRBJ2-3
CASSLPSAYGYTF	TGTGCCAGCAGCTTGCCTTCAGCCTATGGCTACACCTTC	NA	NA	TRBV7-2	TRBJ1-2
CASSLDTSGVPQYF	TGCGCCAGCAGCTTAGATACTAGCGGGGTGCCCCAGTACTTC	TRBD2	NA	TRBV5-1	TRBJ2-5
CASTKDRGPSGNTIYF	TGTGCCAGCACCAAGGACAGGGGGCCTTCTGGAAACACCATATATTTT	TRBD1	NA	TRBV28	TRBJ1-3
CASSFFQPQHF	TGTGCCAGCAGTTTCTTCCAGCCCCAGCATTTT	NA	NA	TRBV28	TRBJ1-5
CASTSIAGGLNTGELFF	TGTGCCAGTACCTCGATAGCGGGAGGCCTGAACACCGGGGAGCTGTTTTTT	TRBD2	NA	TRBV25-1	TRBJ2-2
CASSLEGTSEAFF	TGTGCCAGCAGCTTAGAGGGGACGTCTGAAGCTTTCTTT	NA	NA	TRBV11-3	TRBJ1-1
CASSIRSRAGANVLTF	TGTGCCAGTAGTATTCGGTCCCGTGCTGGGGCCAACGTCCTGACTTTC	NA	NA	TRBV19	TRBJ2-6
CASRKDSFNQPQHF	TGTGCCAGCAGGAAGGACAGCTTCAATCAGCCCCAGCATTTT	NA	few	TRBV2	TRBJ1-5
CASSFALDKNYGYTF	TGTGCCAGCAGTTTCGCCTTGGACAAAAACTATGGCTACACCTTC	NA	NA	TRBV28	TRBJ1-2
CASSPEGIYGYTF	TGTGCCAGCAGCCCCGAGGGTATCTATGGCTACACCTTC	NA	NA	TRBV7-9	TRBJ1-2
CASSLTGLGTEAFF	TGTGCCAGCTCACTAACAGGGTTAGGAACTGAAGCTTTCTTT	NA	few	TRBV18	TRBJ1-1